This TCR beta chain is from a study of OX40 agonist ivuxolimab in advanced cancers. Findings and caveats of the study: Doses of 0.1 to 3.0 mg/kg were accompanied by clonal expansion of CD4+ and CD8+ blood T cells by week 6. At 0.1-3.0 mg/kg, partial responders had clonal expansion among the lowest observed. No antigen was identified for the clonally expanded peripheral T cells.

To note about this clone: What it recognizes is unknown.

This CDR3 has 17 amino acids. V shed 6 bases, J shed 2 bases, and the junction held 12 bases outside the gene matches. CDR1 SEHNR and CDR2 FQNEAQ come from the germline V gene (reference sequence). Assay used: immunoSEQ multiplex PCR; TCRdb lists only in-frame clones, some missing. The table has under 80,000 clones, 80% to 95% seen once. Sampling times: baseline, cycle 4 day 1, cycle 7 day 1. The sample was CD4+ or CD8+ T cells sorted from blood, taken in a trial of the OX40 agonist ivuxolimab. The sequence was collected from an adult with an advanced solid tumor such as melanoma, head and neck, liver or kidney cancer. The V call is TRBV7-9, the J call TRBJ2-5; TRBD1 agrees at 10 bases. The CDR3 DNA sequence: TGTGCCAGCAGATCCCTGGACAGGGGGAGCCCACAAGAGACCCAGTACTTC. Encoded protein: CASRSLDRGSPQETQYF.